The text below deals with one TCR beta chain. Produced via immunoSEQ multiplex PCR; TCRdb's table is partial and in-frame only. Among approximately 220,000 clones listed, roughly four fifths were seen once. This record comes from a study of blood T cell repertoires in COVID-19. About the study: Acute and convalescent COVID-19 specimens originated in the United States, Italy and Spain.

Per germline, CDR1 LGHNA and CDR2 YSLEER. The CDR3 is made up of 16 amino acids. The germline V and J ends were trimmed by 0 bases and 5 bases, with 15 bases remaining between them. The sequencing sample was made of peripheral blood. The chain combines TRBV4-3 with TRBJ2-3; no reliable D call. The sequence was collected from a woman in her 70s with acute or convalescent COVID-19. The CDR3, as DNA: TGCGCCAGCAGCCAAGATGGCGGAACAACCAAAGATACGCAGTATTTT. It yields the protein CASSQDGGTTKDTQYF.